This T cell receptor (beta chain) was profiled in a study of response to subunit inactivated influenza vaccine. Findings and limits, study-wide: The authors proposed limited new T cell recruitment per seasonal influenza vaccination.

A remark on this clonotype: Its cognate antigen is unknown.

V gave up 5 bases and J gave up 2 bases, with 18 bases separating them. Germline V gives CDR1 MNHEY, CDR2 SVGEGT. This CDR3 region has 17 residues. TCRdb reprocessed the RT-PCR reads with MiXCR, giving one entry per CDR3 protein. The profile shows under 200,000 distinct CDR3 sequences, approximately 12% of them singletons. The same specimen was also included in a second study, on T cells expressing NK-cell markers. This second study says: Template switching by 5'RACE with UMIs generated the TCR beta cDNA. Sorted T-cell subsets CD3+CD56+NKG2C+, CD3+CD56+NKG2C- and CD3+CD56-NKG2C+ were TCR beta-sequenced. As a fraction of CD8+ T cells, dominant NKG2C+ clonotypes reached roughly 1.0-7.5% in 5 to 7 donors.

The genes are TRBV6-2 or TRBV6-3 and TRBJ2-2, with D possibly being TRBD2 (5 bases). This sample comprised CD8+ T cells sorted from PBMCs, obtained 11 to 12 days after vaccination. The TCR comes from a man aged 45 to 65 who received an inactivated influenza vaccine. CDR3 protein: CASSPPPAGHNTGELFF. CDR3 DNA sequence: TGTGCCAGCAGTCCTCCTCCGGCGGGCCATAACACCGGGGAGCTGTTTTTT.